This T cell receptor (beta chain) was captured in a study of T cells in localized non-small cell lung cancer. Study-wide findings and caveats: Among the top 100 tumor clones, a median about 57 appeared in adjacent lung. Measurement of T cell clonality placed uninvolved adjacent lung highest, above the level in tumor.

The CDR3 is 16 amino acids. The V gene lost 1 base and the J gene lost 5 bases, with 14 bases spanning the gap. Germline V CDR1 and CDR2: SGHNT, YENEEA. Assay used: immunoSEQ multiplex PCR; TCRdb lists only in-frame clones, some missing. This table holds more than 9,000 clones, under 50% found once. This clone is medium-sized. Antigen specificity is unknown. This clonotype originated in a woman aged 35-75 years with stage I lung adenocarcinoma. Sequences were derived from lymph node tissue, sampled before any cancer treatment. The J gene is TRBJ1-4, the V gene TRBV11-3; the D is unclear. CDR3 sequence: CASSLGYGSKNEKLFF. The CDR3 DNA is TGTGCCAGCAGCTTAGGGTATGGCAGCAAAAATGAAAAACTGTTTTTT.